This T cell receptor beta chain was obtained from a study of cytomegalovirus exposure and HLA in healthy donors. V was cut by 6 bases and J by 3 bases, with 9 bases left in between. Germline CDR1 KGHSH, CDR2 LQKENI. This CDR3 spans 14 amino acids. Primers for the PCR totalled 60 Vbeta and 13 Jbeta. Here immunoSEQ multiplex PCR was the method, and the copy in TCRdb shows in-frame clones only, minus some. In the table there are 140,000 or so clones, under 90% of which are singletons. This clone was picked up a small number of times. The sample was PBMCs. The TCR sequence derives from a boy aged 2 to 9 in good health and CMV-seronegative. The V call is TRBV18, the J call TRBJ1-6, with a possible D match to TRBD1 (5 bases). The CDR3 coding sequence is TGTGCCAGCTCGACTGACAGCTATAATTCACCCCTCCACTTT. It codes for CASSTDSYNSPLHF.